A selection of T cell receptor beta chains follows, all from one sample in a study of OX40 agonist ivuxolimab in advanced cancers. Clones were read by immunoSEQ multiplex PCR, and TCRdb kept only the in-frame ones, dropping some. The sample includes about 43,000 clones, roughly 86% seen only once; the top ten take about 16%. The input for sequencing was CD4+ or CD8+ T cells sorted from blood, taken in a trial of the OX40 agonist ivuxolimab. These receptors came from an adult with an advanced solid tumor such as melanoma, head and neck, liver or kidney cancer. Each CDR3 is given with its conserved first and last residue. The D gene is left open where the match is weak. The listing skips clone size in some rows; elsewhere it reads once, few, many or a size class.

TRBD2	-	TRBV27	TRBJ2-1	CASSLPRHGLAGGDYNEQFF	TGTGCCAGCAGTCTCCCCCGCCATGGACTAGCGGGTGGAGACTACAATGAGCAGTTCTTC
-	-	TRBV6-5	TRBJ1-3	CASSPQEGNTIYF	TGTGCCAGCAGTCCCCAGGAAGGAAACACCATATATTTT
-	-	TRBV5-1	TRBJ2-1	CASSLGLKGSYNEQFF	TGCGCCAGCAGCTTGGGGCTGAAGGGCTCCTACAATGAGCAGTTCTTC
TRBD1	-	TRBV7-9	TRBJ2-2	CASSQGTGYAGELFF	TGTGCCAGCAGCCAAGGGACAGGGTACGCCGGGGAGCTGTTTTTT
-	-	TRBV28	TRBJ2-3	CASSTPGTQLGDTQYF	TGTGCCAGCAGTACCCCAGGGACCCAATTAGGGGATACGCAGTATTTT
-	-	TRBV19	TRBJ1-3	CASISPGSSGNTIYF	TGTGCCAGTATAAGTCCGGGAAGCTCTGGAAACACCATATATTTT
TRBD1	-	TRBV14	TRBJ2-7	CASSQVGQGFRSYEQYF	TGTGCCAGCAGCCAAGTTGGACAGGGTTTCAGGTCCTACGAGCAGTACTTC
-	-	TRBV7-3	TRBJ2-3	CASSLQPSSTDTQYF	TGTGCCAGCAGCTTGCAACCATCTAGCACAGATACGCAGTATTTT
TRBD1	-	TRBV5-1	TRBJ1-1	CASSSLEGATEAFF	TGCGCCAGCAGCTCTCTGGAGGGGGCTACTGAAGCTTTCTTT
TRBD2	-	TRBV4-3	TRBJ2-7	CASSQDGSGYTTYEQYF	TGCGCCAGCAGCCAAGATGGTAGCGGGTACACTACCTACGAGCAGTACTTC
-	-	TRBV6-5	TRBJ2-2	CASSYVTGELFF	TGTGCCAGCAGTTACGTCACCGGGGAGCTGTTTTTT
TRBD1	once	TRBV30	TRBJ1-2	CAGMTGNGYTF	TGTGCCGGAATGACAGGGAATGGCTACACCTTC
TRBD1	-	TRBV5-6	TRBJ2-5	CASRYGTGVETQYF	TGTGCCAGCAGATACGGGACAGGGGTTGAGACCCAGTACTTC
-	-	TRBV11-2	TRBJ1-2	CASSLGLGGTNYGYTF	TGTGCCAGCAGCTTAGGTCTGGGAGGTACTAACTATGGCTACACCTTC
-	-	TRBV11-2	TRBJ2-7	CASSLLSEQYF	TGTGCCAGCAGCTTACTGTCCGAGCAGTACTTC
TRBD2	-	TRBV27	TRBJ2-3	CASSLSGGVDTDTQYF	TGTGCCAGCAGTTTAAGCGGGGGGGTCGACACAGATACGCAGTATTTT